Below, 13 T cell receptor beta chains from the same sample are listed, as sequenced in a study of beta chain features in type 1 diabetes. The investigators reverse transcribed all of the isolated RNA, so they sequenced expressed TCRB transcripts. The repertoire was sequenced with immunoSEQ multiplex PCR; TCRdb's copy has only in-frame clones and lacks some. The sample contains roughly 140,000 clones, nearly 50% of which appear only once. Material: Tregs from blood. All receptors derive from a man aged 18 to 29 in good health.

CDR3 in DNA: TGCGCCAGCAGCCTTTATCCAGGACAGGAAAATTCACCCCTCCACTTT. Its protein is CASSLYPGQENSPLHF. The chain combines TRBV5-1 with TRBJ1-6; 7 positions agree with TRBD1. Germline lookup yields CDR1 SGHRS and CDR2 YFSETQ. V trimming: 4 bases; J trimming: 7 bases; junction bases outside the gene matches: 11. The CDR3 totals 16 residues.

The chain combines TRBV5-1 with TRBJ1-2; D might be TRBD1 (5 bases). Germline V gene lookup returns CDR1 SGHRS and CDR2 YFSETQ. The length of the CDR3 is 15 residues. Trimming removed 4 bases from V and 4 bases from J, with 17 bases in between. CDR3 sequence: CASSPGTLNPYGYTF. For the CDR3, the DNA is TGCGCCAGCAGCCCTGGGACTTTAAACCCCTATGGCTACACCTTC.

This clone appeared a few times. This chain uses TRBV18 with TRBJ2-5, with D possibly matching TRBD1 (6 bases). With the DNA end fitting TRBJ2-7 better, the J assignment may be wrong. Germline assignment: CDR1 KGHSH and CDR2 LQKENI. The CDR3 consists of 12 residues. CDR3 coding DNA: TGTGCCAGCTCGCCGACAGGCGGCGAGCAGTACTTC. It yields the protein CASSPTGGEQYF.

This clone came up a few times. The chain carries TRBV7-3 and TRBJ2-3; D unclear. Trimming cost V 0 bases and J 6 bases, with 7 bases left between them. The CDR3 length is 13 residues. Germline values: CDR1 SGHTA, CDR2 FQGTGA. The CDR3 DNA sequence: TGTGCCAGCAGCTTAACGTTCCCGGATACGCAGTATTTT. It yields the protein CASSLTFPDTQYF. Based on the CDR3 plus reference TRBV7-3 and TRBJ2-3, the full variable domain is GAGVSQTPSNKVTEKGKYVELRCDPISGHTALYWYRQSLGQGPEFLIYFQGTGAADDSGLPNDRFFAVRPEGSVSTLKIQRTERGDSAVYLCASSLTFPDTQYFGPGTRLTVL.

The rearrangement uses TRBV9 and TRBJ2-7, with 8 bases that match TRBD2. V lost 3 bases and J lost 5; bases outside the gene matches: 10. Germline loops: CDR1 SGDLS, CDR2 YYNGEE. This CDR3 region has 15 residues. The CDR3 sequence is CASSGAGTSGNEQYF. In nucleotides, the CDR3 is TGTGCCAGCAGCGGGGCCGGGACTAGTGGCAACGAGCAGTACTTC.

This chain links TRBV19 with TRBJ2-7; 10 positions match TRBD1. Germline V lookup: CDR1 LNHDA, CDR2 SQIVND (reference sequence). Trimming at V came to 6 bases and at J to 2 bases, leaving 7 bases not matched to a gene. This CDR3 has 15 residues. The chain's CDR3 is CASSDRDRGTYEQYF. The CDR3, as DNA: TGTGCCAGTAGCGACCGGGACAGGGGTACCTACGAGCAGTACTTC. Full variable domain (remainder filled in from reference TRBV19 and TRBJ2-7): DGGITQSPKYLFRKEGQNVTLSCEQNLNHDAMYWYRQDPGQGLRLIYYSQIVNDFQKGDIAEGYSVSREKKESFPLTVTSAQKNPTAFYLCASSDRDRGTYEQYFGPGTRLTVT.

The J gene is TRBJ2-7, the V gene TRBV27; D is unresolved. CDR1 and CDR2 (germline): MNHEY, SMNVEV (reference sequence). There are 14 residues in the CDR3. The V gene lost 5 bases and the J gene lost 4 bases, with 15 bases spanning the gap. As DNA, the CDR3 is TGTGCCAGCAGTCCGTGGTCAGGTCGTTACGAGCAGTACTTC. Residues: CASSPWSGRYEQYF.

On this clone: A read error may account for a junction end that differs from germline. Additional DNA sequences in this sample encode the identical CDR3. CDR3 in DNA: TGTGCCAGCAGTTCCCAGGGGCGATCCTATAATTCCCCCCTCCACTTT. This translates into CASSSQGRSYNSPLHF. The chain carries TRBV28 and TRBJ1-6, with D perhaps TRBD1 (6 bases). Germline CDR1 reads MDHEN; CDR2 reads SYDVKM. This CDR3 is built from 16 residues.

The chain is built from TRBV10-3 and TRBJ2-3; 9 bases line up with TRBD1. The CDR3 has 14 amino acids. The V segment lost 10 bases and the J segment 7 bases; nucleotides outside the gene matches: 12. The germline gives CDR1 ENHRY, CDR2 SYGVKD. In DNA, the CDR3 is TGTGCCAGCAAGACAGGGGGGGACAGGAATACGCAGTATTTT. Translating gives CASKTGGDRNTQYF.

The V call is TRBV27, the J call TRBJ1-1, with TRBD1 matching 8 bases. Germline V gene data show CDR1 as MNHEY and CDR2 as SMNVEV (reference sequence). CDR3 length: 13 amino acids. J gave up 8 bases and V 5 bases, and 7 bases lay outside the gene matches. Here the CDR3 DNA reads TGTGCCAGCAGTACAAGGACAGGGCAGGAAGCTTTCTTT. Translation gives CASSTRTGQEAFF.

The chain couples TRBV9 to TRBJ2-1, with 9 bases that match TRBD2. The germline gives CDR1 SGDLS, CDR2 YYNGEE. V was pared by 0 bases and J by 9 bases, with 7 bases of the junction left unmatched. The CDR3 totals 15 residues. The CDR3 here is CASSVVAGGPFEQFF. DNA of the CDR3: TGTGCCAGCAGCGTAGTGGCGGGAGGGCCATTTGAGCAGTTCTTC.

The V gene is TRBV19, the J gene TRBJ2-7, with TRBD1 matching over 8 bases. The ends lost 5 bases at V and 3 bases at J; junction bases unmatched: 6. Germline-derived CDR1 and CDR2 are LNHDA and SQIVND (reference sequence). The CDR3 contains 14 residues. The CDR3 region is CASSYRDRFYEQYF. CDR3 DNA sequence: TGTGCCAGTAGTTACCGGGACAGGTTCTACGAGCAGTACTTC. Full variable domain (remainder filled in from reference TRBV19 and TRBJ2-7): DGGITQSPKYLFRKEGQNVTLSCEQNLNHDAMYWYRQDPGQGLRLIYYSQIVNDFQKGDIAEGYSVSREKKESFPLTVTSAQKNPTAFYLCASSYRDRFYEQYFGPGTRLTVT.

The chain has TRBV10-3 and TRBJ2-5, with D perhaps TRBD1 (5 bases). The germline gives CDR1 ENHRY, CDR2 SYGVKD. V was cut by 0 bases and J by 3 bases, with 5 bases left in between. The CDR3 has 13 residues. In DNA, the CDR3 is TGTGCCATCAGTGAGTCAGGGGAAGAGACCCAGTACTTC. This codes for CAISESGEETQYF.